This TCR beta chain is from a study of Graves' ophthalmopathy and Graves' hyperthyroidism. For repertoire sequencing, the TCR beta CDR3 regions were amplified from RNA transcripts. HTBI primers served in a first-round RT-PCR, which a second-round multiplex PCR followed. Each CDR3 protein gets one entry after TCRdb re-called the multiplex PCR reads with MiXCR. The sample lists roughly 170,000 distinct CDR3 sequences; 39% were seen once. This clonotype has ten or more counts. The study enrolled ophthalmopathy donors with moderate-to-severe activity, CAS ≥3, NOSPECS ≥4 and duration under 3 months. CDR3 length: 14 amino acids. V dropped 5 bases and J dropped 5 bases, with 15 bases sitting between them.

The V call is TRBV12-3 or TRBV12-4, the J call TRBJ2-5; perhaps D is TRBD1 or TRBD2 (5 bases each). The sample was peripheral blood. The source is a man aged 25-45 years with Graves' ophthalmopathy. CDR3 loop: CASSPRGWGETQYF. The CDR3 DNA follows: TGTGCCAGCAGTCCCCGGGGCTGGGGGGAGACCCAGTACTTC.